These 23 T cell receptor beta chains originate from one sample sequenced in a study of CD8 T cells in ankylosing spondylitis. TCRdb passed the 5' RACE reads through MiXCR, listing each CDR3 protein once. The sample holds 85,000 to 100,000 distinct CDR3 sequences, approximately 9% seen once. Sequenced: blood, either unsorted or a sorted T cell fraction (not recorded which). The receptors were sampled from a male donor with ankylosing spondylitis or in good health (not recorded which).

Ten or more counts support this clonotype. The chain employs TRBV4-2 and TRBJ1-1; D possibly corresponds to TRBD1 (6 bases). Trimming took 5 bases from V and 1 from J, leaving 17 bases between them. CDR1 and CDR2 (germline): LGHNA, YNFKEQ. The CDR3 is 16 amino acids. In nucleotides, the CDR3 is TGTGCCAGCAGCGGAAGCAGGGGAGAAGGGAACACTGAAGCTTTCTTT. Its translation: CASSGSRGEGNTEAFF.

The DNA of the CDR3 is TGCGCCAGCAGCGAAACTAGGCCCTCCGAGACCCAGTACTTC. It yields the protein CASSETRPSETQYF. This chain uses TRBV5-1 with TRBJ2-5; D possibly corresponds to TRBD2 (5 bases). The CDR3 loop spans 14 amino acids. Germline loops: CDR1 SGHRS, CDR2 YFSETQ. Trimming took 4 bases from V and 5 from J, leaving 15 bases between them.

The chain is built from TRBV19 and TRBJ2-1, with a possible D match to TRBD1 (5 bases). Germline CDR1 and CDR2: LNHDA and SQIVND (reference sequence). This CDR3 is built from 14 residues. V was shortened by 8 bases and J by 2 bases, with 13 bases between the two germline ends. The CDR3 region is CASARPGTYNEQFF. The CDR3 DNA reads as TGTGCCAGTGCCCGGCCAGGGACCTACAATGAGCAGTTCTTC. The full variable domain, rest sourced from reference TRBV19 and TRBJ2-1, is DGGITQSPKYLFRKEGQNVTLSCEQNLNHDAMYWYRQDPGQGLRLIYYSQIVNDFQKGDIAEGYSVSREKKESFPLTVTSAQKNPTAFYLCASARPGTYNEQFFGPGTRLTVL.

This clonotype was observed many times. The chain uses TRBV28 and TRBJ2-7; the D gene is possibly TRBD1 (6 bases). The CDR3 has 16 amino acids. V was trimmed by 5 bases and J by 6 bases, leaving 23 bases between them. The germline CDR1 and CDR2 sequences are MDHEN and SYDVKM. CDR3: CASSLKYRVTMGEQYF. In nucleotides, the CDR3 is TGTGCCAGCAGTCTAAAATACAGGGTGACGATGGGCGAGCAGTACTTC.

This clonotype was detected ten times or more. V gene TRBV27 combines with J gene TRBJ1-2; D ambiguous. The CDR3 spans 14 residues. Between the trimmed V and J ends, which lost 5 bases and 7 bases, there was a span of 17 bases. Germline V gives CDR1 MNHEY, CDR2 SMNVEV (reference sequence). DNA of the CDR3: TGTGCCAGCAGTCCCCTCCCCTACCCGGGTGGCTACACCTTC. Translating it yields CASSPLPYPGGYTF.

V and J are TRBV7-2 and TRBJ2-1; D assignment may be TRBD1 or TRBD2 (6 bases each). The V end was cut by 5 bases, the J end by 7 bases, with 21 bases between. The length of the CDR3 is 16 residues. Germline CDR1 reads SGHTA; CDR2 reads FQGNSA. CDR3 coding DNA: TGTGCCAGCAGCCCACGACTGGGGGGCGGTGATAATGAGCAGTTCTTC. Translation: CASSPRLGGGDNEQFF.

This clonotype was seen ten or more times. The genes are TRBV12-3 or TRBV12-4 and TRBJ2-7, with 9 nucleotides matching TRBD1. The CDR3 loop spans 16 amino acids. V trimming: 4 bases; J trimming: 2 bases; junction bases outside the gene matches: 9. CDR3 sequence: CASSSTTRDRAYEQYF. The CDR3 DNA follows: TGTGCCAGCAGTTCCACCACGCGGGACAGGGCCTACGAGCAGTACTTC.

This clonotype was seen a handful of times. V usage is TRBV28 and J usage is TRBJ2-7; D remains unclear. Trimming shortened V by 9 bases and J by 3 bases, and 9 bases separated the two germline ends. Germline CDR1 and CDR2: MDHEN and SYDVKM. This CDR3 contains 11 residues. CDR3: CASQDVYEQYF. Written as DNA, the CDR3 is TGTGCCAGTCAGGATGTCTACGAGCAGTACTTC.

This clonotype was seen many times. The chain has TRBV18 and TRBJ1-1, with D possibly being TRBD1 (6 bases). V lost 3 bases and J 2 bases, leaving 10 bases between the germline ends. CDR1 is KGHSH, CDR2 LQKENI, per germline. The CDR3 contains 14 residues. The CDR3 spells CASSPSGANTEAFF. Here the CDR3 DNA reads TGTGCCAGCTCACCTTCAGGGGCCAACACTGAAGCTTTCTTT.

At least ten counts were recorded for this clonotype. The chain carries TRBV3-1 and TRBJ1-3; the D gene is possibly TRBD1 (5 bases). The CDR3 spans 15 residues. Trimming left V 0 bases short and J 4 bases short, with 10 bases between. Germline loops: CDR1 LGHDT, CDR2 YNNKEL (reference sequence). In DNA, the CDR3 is TGTGCCAGCAGCCAAGATGCAGGGACCGGAAACACCATATATTTT. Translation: CASSQDAGTGNTIYF.

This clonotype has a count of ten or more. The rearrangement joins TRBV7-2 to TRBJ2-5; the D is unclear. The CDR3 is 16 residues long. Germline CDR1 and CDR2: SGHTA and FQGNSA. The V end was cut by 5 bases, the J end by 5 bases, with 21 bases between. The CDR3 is CASSRQVYSGGETQYF. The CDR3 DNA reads TGTGCCAGCAGCCGACAAGTTTATAGTGGCGGTGAGACCCAGTACTTC.

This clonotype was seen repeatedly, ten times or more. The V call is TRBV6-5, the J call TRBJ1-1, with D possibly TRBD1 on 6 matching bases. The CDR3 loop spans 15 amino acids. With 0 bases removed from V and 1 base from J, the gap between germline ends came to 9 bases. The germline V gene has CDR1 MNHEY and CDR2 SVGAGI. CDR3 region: CASSYSIGGNTEAFF. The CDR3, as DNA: TGTGCCAGCAGTTACTCGATAGGGGGGAACACTGAAGCTTTCTTT.

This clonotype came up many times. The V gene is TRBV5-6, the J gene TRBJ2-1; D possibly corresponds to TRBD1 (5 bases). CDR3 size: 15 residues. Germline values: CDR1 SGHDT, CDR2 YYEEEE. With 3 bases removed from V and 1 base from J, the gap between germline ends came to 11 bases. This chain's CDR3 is CASSSRPGSYNEQFF. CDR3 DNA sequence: TGTGCCAGCAGCTCCCGTCCAGGGTCCTACAATGAGCAGTTCTTC. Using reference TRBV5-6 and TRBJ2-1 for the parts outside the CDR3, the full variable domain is DAGVTQSPTHLIKTRGQQVTLRCSPKSGHDTVSWYQQALGQGPQFIFQYYEEEERQRGNFPDRFSGHQFPNYSSELNVNALLLGDSALYLCASSSRPGSYNEQFFGPGTRLTVL.

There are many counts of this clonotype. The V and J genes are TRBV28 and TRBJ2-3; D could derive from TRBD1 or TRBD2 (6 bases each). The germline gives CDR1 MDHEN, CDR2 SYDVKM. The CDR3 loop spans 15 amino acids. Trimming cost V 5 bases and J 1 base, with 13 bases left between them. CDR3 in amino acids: CASSERGRGTDTQYF. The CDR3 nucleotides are TGTGCCAGCAGTGAACGGGGGCGCGGCACAGATACGCAGTATTTT.

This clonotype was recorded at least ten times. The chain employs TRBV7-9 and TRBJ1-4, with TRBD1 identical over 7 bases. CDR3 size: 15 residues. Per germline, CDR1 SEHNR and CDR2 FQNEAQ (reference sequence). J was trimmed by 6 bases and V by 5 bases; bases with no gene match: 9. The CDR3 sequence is CASSPHRGGDEKLFF. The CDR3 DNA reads TGTGCCAGCAGCCCACACAGGGGAGGGGATGAAAAACTGTTTTTT.

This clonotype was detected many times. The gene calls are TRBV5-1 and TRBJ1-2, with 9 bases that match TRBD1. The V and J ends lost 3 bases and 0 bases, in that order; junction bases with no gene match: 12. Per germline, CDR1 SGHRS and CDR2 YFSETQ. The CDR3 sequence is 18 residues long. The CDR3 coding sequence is TGCGCCAGCAGCTCCGCCGGGACAGGGTCCCCTACTAACTATGGCTACACCTTC. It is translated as CASSSAGTGSPTNYGYTF.

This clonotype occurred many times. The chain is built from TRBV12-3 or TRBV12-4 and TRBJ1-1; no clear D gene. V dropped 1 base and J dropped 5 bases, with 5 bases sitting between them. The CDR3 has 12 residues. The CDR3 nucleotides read TGTGCCAGCAGTTTAGGGGTGACTGAAGCTTTCTTT. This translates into CASSLGVTEAFF.

The CDR3 nucleotides read TGTGCCACACGGGGACAGAATAGCAATCAGCCCCAGCATTTT. Translating gives CATRGQNSNQPQHF. V usage is TRBV19 and J usage is TRBJ1-5; TRBD1 matches 7 bases. This CDR3 is 14 amino acids long. Looked up from germline, CDR1 is LNHDA and CDR2 is SQIVND (reference sequence). Trimming cost V 10 bases and J 0 bases; bases outside gene matches: 6.

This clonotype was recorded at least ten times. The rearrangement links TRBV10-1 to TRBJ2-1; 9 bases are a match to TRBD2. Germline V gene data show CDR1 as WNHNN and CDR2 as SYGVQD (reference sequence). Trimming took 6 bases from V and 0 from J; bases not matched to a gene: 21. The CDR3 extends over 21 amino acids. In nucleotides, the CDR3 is TGCGCCAGCAGACCAAGGGAGCTAGCGGGGCTACAAAATAGCTCCTACAATGAGCAGTTCTTC. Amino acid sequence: CASRPRELAGLQNSSYNEQFF.

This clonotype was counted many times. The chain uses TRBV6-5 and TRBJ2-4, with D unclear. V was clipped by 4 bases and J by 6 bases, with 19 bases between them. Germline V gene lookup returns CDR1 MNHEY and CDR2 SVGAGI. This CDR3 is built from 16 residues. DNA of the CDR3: TGTGCCAGCAGTTCAAATCCTATCCTCGACCCAAACATTCAGTACTTC. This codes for CASSSNPILDPNIQYF.

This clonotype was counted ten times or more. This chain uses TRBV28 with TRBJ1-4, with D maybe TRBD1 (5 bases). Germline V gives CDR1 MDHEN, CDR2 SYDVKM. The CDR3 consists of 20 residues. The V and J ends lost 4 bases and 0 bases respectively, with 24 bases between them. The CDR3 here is CASSYPSLSPGVATNEKLFF. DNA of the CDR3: TGTGCCAGCAGTTACCCCTCCTTGTCCCCGGGGGTGGCAACTAATGAAAAACTGTTTTTT. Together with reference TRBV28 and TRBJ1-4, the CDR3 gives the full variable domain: DVKVTQSSRYLVKRTGEKVFLECVQDMDHENMFWYRQDPGLGLRLIYFSYDVKMKEKGDIPEGYSVSREKKERFSLILESASTNQTSMYLCASSYPSLSPGVATNEKLFFGSGTQLSVL.

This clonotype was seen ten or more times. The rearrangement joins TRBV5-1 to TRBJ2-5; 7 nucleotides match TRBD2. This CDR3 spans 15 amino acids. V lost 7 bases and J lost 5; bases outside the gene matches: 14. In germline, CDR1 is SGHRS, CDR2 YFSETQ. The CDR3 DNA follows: TGCGCCAGCGAGGGAAGCGGGGAAGTGGGGGAGACCCAGTACTTC. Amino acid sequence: CASEGSGEVGETQYF.

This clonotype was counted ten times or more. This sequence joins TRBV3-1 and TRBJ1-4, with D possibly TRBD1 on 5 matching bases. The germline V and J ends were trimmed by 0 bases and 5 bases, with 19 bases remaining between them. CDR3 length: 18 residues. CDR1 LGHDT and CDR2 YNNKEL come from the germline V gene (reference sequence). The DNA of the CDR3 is TGTGCCAGCAGCCAAGATAGCCCCTTCGGAAGGACAAATGAAAAACTGTTTTTT. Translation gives CASSQDSPFGRTNEKLFF.